This T cell receptor (beta chain) derives from a study of cytomegalovirus exposure and HLA in healthy donors. Regarding the study as a whole: Sequencing depth roughly uniform across donors was assumed in presence/absence analyses.

This CDR3 is built from 15 residues. V gave up 1 base and J gave up 4 bases; unmatched junction bases: 5. CDR1 SGHRS and CDR2 YFSETQ come from the germline V gene. Turning to this clone: The antigen is not known.

The PCR made use of 60 Vbeta and 13 Jbeta primers. In the source study's methods: In a later analysis, 80 million to 100 million unique TCR beta chains included roughly 11 million shared by two or more donors. Profiled with immunoSEQ multiplex PCR; TCRdb holds only in-frame clones, not every one. V, J and clone size derive from that table, while D and trimming were established from the DNA sequence. The sample carries approximately 110,000 clones, 81% recorded once. The clonotype comes from a woman younger than 45 in good health and CMV-seronegative. Material: PBMCs. The chain couples TRBV5-1 to TRBJ2-3, with 8 bases that match TRBD1. CDR3 sequence (DNA): TGCGCCAGCAGCTTGTCCCCAGGGGGCCCAGATACGCAGTATTTT. Amino acids: CASSLSPGGPDTQYF.